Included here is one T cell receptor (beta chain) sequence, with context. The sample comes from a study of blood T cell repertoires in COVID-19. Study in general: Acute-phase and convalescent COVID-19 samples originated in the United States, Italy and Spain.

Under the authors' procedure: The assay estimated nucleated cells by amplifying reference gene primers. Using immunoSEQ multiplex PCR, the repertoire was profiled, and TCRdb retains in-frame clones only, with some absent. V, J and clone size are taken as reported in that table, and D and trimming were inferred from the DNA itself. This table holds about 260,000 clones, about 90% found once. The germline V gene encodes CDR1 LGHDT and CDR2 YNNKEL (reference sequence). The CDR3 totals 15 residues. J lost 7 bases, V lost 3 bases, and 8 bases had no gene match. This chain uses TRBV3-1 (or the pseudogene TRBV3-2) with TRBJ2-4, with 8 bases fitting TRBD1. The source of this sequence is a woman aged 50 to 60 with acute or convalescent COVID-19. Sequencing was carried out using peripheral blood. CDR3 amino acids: CASSQWDRSHNIQYF. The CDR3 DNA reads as TGTGCCAGCAGCCAGTGGGACAGGTCCCATAACATTCAGTACTTC.